Presented here are 15 T cell receptor beta chains from one specimen sequenced in a study of T cells after yellow fever vaccination. TCRdb recomputed calls from the 5' RACE reads with MiXCR, one row per CDR3 protein. Counted here are about 120,000 distinct CDR3 sequences, 5.5% to 8% occurring once; the ten biggest clones make up 2.7%. The source was CD4+ T cells sorted from PBMCs, collected roughly 46 days after the first yellow fever vaccination. The source is a man between 18 and 35 years old who received the YFV17D yellow fever vaccine.

The sample holds many counts of this clonotype. The gene calls are TRBV5-8 and TRBJ2-5; TRBD1 agrees at 7 bases. CDR3 length equals 15 residues. The ends lost 5 bases at V and 2 bases at J; junction bases unmatched: 9. Germline V gives CDR1 SGHTS, CDR2 YDEGEE. The CDR3, as DNA: TGTGCCAGCAGTCGCGACAGGGTCAGACAAGAGACCCAGTACTTC. It translates to CASSRDRVRQETQYF.

Note on this clonotype: Sequence at one end of the junction differs from germline and may be a read error. The chain couples TRBV7-2 to TRBJ2-1; TRBD2 matches at 7 bases. From germline, CDR1 is SGHTA and CDR2 FQGNSA. The CDR3 loop spans 14 amino acids. The CDR3 region has the DNA TGTGTCAGCAGCTCTGGACTAGTTTACAATGAGCAGTTCTTC. Its translation: CVSSSGLVYNEQFF.

This clonotype was seen repeatedly, ten times or more. The chain employs TRBV7-2 and TRBJ1-5; D remains ambiguous. CDR1 and CDR2 from the germline V gene are SGHTA and FQGNSA. Trimming shortened V by 2 bases and J by 4 bases, and 12 bases separated the two germline ends. The CDR3 length is 15 residues. This CDR3 is CASSLIGIRNQPQHF. For the CDR3, the DNA is TGTGCCAGCAGCTTAATCGGTATCCGGAATCAGCCCCAGCATTTT.

This clonotype was detected many times. This chain joins TRBV18 and TRBJ2-7, with TRBD2 matching 7 bases. The CDR3 has 15 residues. With V trimmed by 4 bases and J by 1 base, 7 bases remained unmatched. Germline loops: CDR1 KGHSH, CDR2 LQKENI. The chain's CDR3 is CASSLTLAESYEQYF. As DNA, the CDR3 is TGTGCCAGCTCACTTACGCTAGCGGAATCCTACGAGCAGTACTTC. Full variable domain (missing parts from reference TRBV18 and TRBJ2-7): NAGVMQNPRHLVRRRGQEARLRCSPMKGHSHVYWYRQLPEEGLKFMVYLQKENIIDESGMPKERFSAEFPKEGPSILRIQQVVRGDSAAYFCASSLTLAESYEQYFGPGTRLTVT.

In this sample, this clonotype turned up many times. V is TRBV4-1 and J is TRBJ2-2; no clear D. Trimming took off 1 base at V and 6 bases at J, with 18 bases between the two ends. Germline V lookup: CDR1 MGHRA, CDR2 YSYEKL. The CDR3 consists of 17 residues. The DNA for the CDR3 is TGCGCCAGCAGCCAAGCCATAGGCCTTAACGTACCCGGGGAGCTGTTTTTT. Protein sequence: CASSQAIGLNVPGELFF.

This clonotype was recorded at least ten times. V is TRBV20-1 and J is TRBJ2-1; TRBD1 matches 8 bases. The CDR3 is made up of 15 amino acids. The V and J ends lost 2 bases and 7 bases, in that order; junction bases with no gene match: 10. Germline V lookup: CDR1 DFQATT, CDR2 SNEGSKA (reference sequence). CDR3 sequence (DNA): TGCAGTGCTAGACCAGCCCCCGACAGGGGTAATGAGCAGTTCTTC. Amino acid sequence: CSARPAPDRGNEQFF.

This clonotype was observed many times. The J gene is TRBJ2-3, the V gene TRBV4-3; possible D gene TRBD2, 5 bases. This CDR3 has 13 amino acids. Germline V gene data show CDR1 as LGHNA and CDR2 as YSLEER. The V end lost 1 base, the J end lost 6 bases, and 8 bases lay between the germline ends. CDR3 protein: CASSQGERDTQYF. CDR3 nucleotides: TGCGCCAGCAGCCAAGGGGAGAGGGATACGCAGTATTTT.

This clonotype came up many times. V usage is TRBV15 and J usage is TRBJ1-6; 9 bases map to TRBD1. The CDR3 length is 17 residues. The germline gives CDR1 LNHNV, CDR2 YYDKDF (reference sequence). After removal of 5 bases from V and 0 bases from J, the junction contained 5 bases not matched to a gene. CDR3 amino acids: CATSPGQGSSYNSPLHF. The CDR3 DNA is TGTGCCACCAGCCCAGGACAGGGGAGCTCCTATAATTCACCCCTCCACTTT. Full variable domain (missing parts from reference TRBV15 and TRBJ1-6): DAMVIQNPRYQVTQFGKPVTLSCSQTLNHNVMYWYQQKSSQAPKLLFHYYDKDFNNEADTPDNFQSRRPNTSFCFLDIRSPGLGDTAMYLCATSPGQGSSYNSPLHFGNGTRLTVT.

This clonotype was seen more than once but under ten times. In DNA, the CDR3 is TGTGCCAGCAGCTTGGACGTCAGGGCGGGCACCGGGGAGCTGTTTTTT. Its translation: CASSLDVRAGTGELFF. The gene calls are TRBV5-6 and TRBJ2-2; D tentatively reads TRBD1 or TRBD2 (5 bases each). The germline gives CDR1 SGHDT, CDR2 YYEEEE. The CDR3 sequence is 16 residues long. V lost 0 bases, J lost 4 bases, and 13 bases lay in between.

This clonotype was recorded at least ten times. The chain uses TRBV5-1 and TRBJ2-3; weak D call: TRBD2 (6 bases). V dropped 4 bases and J dropped 2 bases, with 11 bases sitting between them. From germline, CDR1 is SGHRS and CDR2 YFSETQ. The CDR3 is 14 amino acids. CDR3 region: CASSIGLPTDTQYF. CDR3 DNA: TGCGCCAGCAGCATCGGACTACCCACAGATACGCAGTATTTT.

This clonotype was seen ten or more times. This chain connects TRBV12-3 or TRBV12-4 to TRBJ1-2; D gene uncertain. This CDR3 has 12 amino acids. Trimming stripped 3 bases from V and 4 bases from J, with 6 bases between. CDR3 nucleotide sequence: TGTGCCAGCAGTTTTCATAGCTATGGCTACACCTTC. It yields the protein CASSFHSYGYTF.

This clonotype has a handful of counts. The genes are TRBV20-1 and TRBJ2-5, with D perhaps matching TRBD2 (5 bases). Germline V gives CDR1 DFQATT, CDR2 SNEGSKA (reference sequence). The V and J ends lost 6 bases and 5 bases respectively, with 19 bases between them. The CDR3 consists of 14 residues. The CDR3 nucleotides read TGCAGTGCGAGACCCGGACTTATTCAGGAGACCCAGTACTTC. The encoded protein is CSARPGLIQETQYF.

This clonotype was observed many times. The V call is TRBV6-1, the J call TRBJ1-2, with 7 bases identical to TRBD1. The germline V gene has CDR1 MNHNS and CDR2 SASEGT. The CDR3 is 12 amino acids. V lost 8 bases and J lost 2; bases outside the gene matches: 2. The CDR3 spells CASPGQNYGYTF. DNA of the CDR3: TGTGCCAGCCCGGGACAGAACTATGGCTACACCTTC.

This clonotype was recorded many times. The CDR3 nucleotides are TGTGCCAGCAGTGCCTCCGGGGGCTTAGAGACCCAGTACTTC. Encoded protein: CASSASGGLETQYF. This chain connects TRBV6-1 to TRBJ2-5; D possibly uses TRBD1 or TRBD2 (6 bases each). This CDR3 has 14 amino acids. Germline V gene lookup returns CDR1 MNHNS and CDR2 SASEGT. The V end was cut by 4 bases, the J end by 4 bases, with 13 bases between.

This clonotype has a count of ten or more. V gene TRBV6-5 combines with J gene TRBJ1-2; 8 nucleotides match TRBD1. The J segment lost 6 bases and the V segment lost 5 bases, leaving 5 bases of the junction unmatched. The germline gives CDR1 MNHEY, CDR2 SVGAGI. This CDR3 spans 13 amino acids. The CDR3 DNA reads as TGTGCCAGCAGTCTCCGGACAGGGCATGGCTACACCTTC. It specifies CASSLRTGHGYTF.